The 27 T cell receptor beta chains in this list originate from one sample, sequenced in a study of memory CD4+ T cells and cytomegalovirus serostatus. Single viable CD3+CD4+CD8-CD45RO+ cells were sorted as the memory CD4+ T cells. Data came from immunoSEQ multiplex PCR; TCRdb stores just in-frame clones and leaves some out. The data contain about 56,000 clones, 82% of them seen just once; the ten biggest clones take up roughly 0.4%. Material: memory CD4+ T cells from blood. These receptors were collected from an adult in good health and CMV-seronegative.

In this sample, this clone turned up a few times. This chain links TRBV9 with TRBJ2-3, with TRBD1 matching 9 bases. J was trimmed by 3 bases and V by 0 bases; bases with no gene match: 8. The CDR3 is 17 residues long. Germline V lookup: CDR1 SGDLS, CDR2 YYNGEE. For the CDR3, the DNA is TGTGCCAGCAGCGTAGGGGGGACAGGGTATGGTACAGATACGCAGTATTTT. Its protein product is CASSVGGTGYGTDTQYF.

The V gene is TRBV10-3, the J gene TRBJ1-3; D not resolved. Germline CDR1 ENHRY, CDR2 SYGVKD. This CDR3 has 14 residues. V was trimmed by 3 bases and J by 4 bases, leaving 10 bases between them. In DNA form, the CDR3 reads TGTGCCATCAGTGACGTGGTCCGGGGAAACACCATATATTTT. Its protein is CAISDVVRGNTIYF.

The chain joins TRBV10-3 to TRBJ1-4; TRBD1 matches at 8 bases. Trimming cost V 6 bases and J 5 bases; bases outside gene matches: 2. The germline V gene has CDR1 ENHRY and CDR2 SYGVKD. The CDR3 is made up of 13 amino acids. CDR3: CAIRTGENEKLFF. The CDR3 bases are TGTGCCATCAGGACAGGGGAGAATGAAAAACTGTTTTTT.

The chain recombines TRBV30 with TRBJ1-1; D uncertain. V was clipped by 2 bases and J by 0 bases, with 7 bases between them. The germline CDR1 and CDR2 sequences are GTSNPN and SVGIG (reference sequence). The CDR3 is 13 amino acids. This CDR3 reads CAWSQQMNTEAFF. DNA for the CDR3: TGTGCCTGGAGTCAACAGATGAACACTGAAGCTTTCTTT.

The V call is TRBV7-2, the J call TRBJ2-4; D possibly corresponds to TRBD2 (5 bases). CDR1 SGHTA and CDR2 FQGNSA come from the germline V gene. Deletions cut 7 bases from V and 2 bases from J, with 12 bases between. CDR3 length equals 14 residues. The CDR3 DNA reads as TGTGCCAGCACCCCAGGAGGACCCAAAAACATTCAGTACTTC. As protein: CASTPGGPKNIQYF.

The V call is TRBV30, the J call TRBJ2-1, with 11 positions matching TRBD2. The V segment lost 2 bases and the J segment 12 bases; nucleotides outside the gene matches: 9. The germline V gene encodes CDR1 GTSNPN and CDR2 SVGIG (reference sequence). The CDR3 covers 14 residues. DNA of the CDR3: TGTGCCTGGAGTTCTAGCGGGGGGTCCAGACGGCAGTTCTTC. Its protein is CAWSSSGGSRRQFF.

The gene calls are TRBV28 and TRBJ2-2; TRBD2 agrees at 12 bases. The V gene end was trimmed by 7 bases and the J gene end by 5 bases; junction bases not matched to a gene: 20. The CDR3 has 20 residues. Germline V gene sequence: CDR1 MDHEN, CDR2 SYDVKM. The CDR3 sequence is CASTTNYIRTSGDLTGELFF. CDR3 bases: TGTGCCAGCACCACAAATTATATTCGGACTAGCGGGGACTTAACCGGGGAGCTGTTTTTT.

This clone was detected a few times. The rearrangement uses TRBV19 and TRBJ1-1; no definite D call. CDR3 length equals 13 residues. Trimming cost V 9 bases and J 2 bases, with 13 bases left between them. Germline CDR1 LNHDA, CDR2 SQIVND (reference sequence). The DNA of the CDR3 is TGTGCCAGCCACTCCTGGGGAAACACTGAAGCTTTCTTT. Protein product: CASHSWGNTEAFF.

This sequence joins TRBV10-2 and TRBJ2-1; 7 nucleotides agree with TRBD1. Germline CDR1 is WSHSY and CDR2 is SAAADI. The ends lost 6 bases at V and 9 bases at J; junction bases unmatched: 5. The CDR3 has 12 residues. This CDR3 is CASRLQGTEQFF. CDR3 nucleotides: TGCGCCAGCAGGTTACAGGGGACTGAGCAGTTCTTC.

CDR3 protein: CASSLAGGSRNTIYF. The CDR3 DNA reads TGTGCCAGCAGTTTGGCAGGAGGGAGTCGAAACACCATATATTTT. The V gene is TRBV28, the J gene TRBJ1-3; no firm D call. The CDR3 is 15 residues long. Germline CDR1 and CDR2: MDHEN and SYDVKM. V was trimmed by 3 bases and J by 5 bases, leaving 14 bases between them. Filled out from reference TRBV28 and TRBJ1-3, the complete variable domain reads DVKVTQSSRYLVKRTGEKVFLECVQDMDHENMFWYRQDPGLGLRLIYFSYDVKMKEKGDIPEGYSVSREKKERFSLILESASTNQTSMYLCASSLAGGSRNTIYFGEGSWLTVV.

The chain couples TRBV13 to TRBJ2-2; 8 nucleotides line up with TRBD2. Germline trimming cut 7 bases from V and 4 bases from J; bases unmatched to any gene: 5. CDR1 and CDR2 from the germline V gene are PRHDT and FYEKMQ (reference sequence). The CDR3 runs 14 residues. The CDR3 bases are TGTGCCAGCAAACGAAGCGGGGGCACCGGGGAGCTGTTTTTT. Translated, it gives CASKRSGGTGELFF.

This chain links TRBV5-6 with TRBJ2-5; TRBD2 matches 7 bases. V lost 0 bases and J lost 3; bases outside the gene matches: 5. The CDR3 runs to 15 residues. Germline V CDR1 and CDR2: SGHDT, YYEEEE. CDR3 region: CASSLAGLAEETQYF. CDR3 bases: TGTGCCAGCAGCTTGGCCGGGCTAGCGGAAGAGACCCAGTACTTC.

The V call is TRBV14, the J call TRBJ2-1, with D tentatively TRBD2 (5 bases). The CDR3 covers 13 residues. Trimming left V 6 bases short and J 10 bases short, with 16 bases between. The germline gives CDR1 SGHDN, CDR2 FVKESK. CDR3 sequence reads: CASSPLGPREQFF. DNA for the CDR3: TGTGCCAGCAGTCCACTAGGGCCTAGAGAGCAGTTCTTC.

The chain uses TRBV10-3 and TRBJ1-1; TRBD1 agrees at 10 bases. The CDR3 has 15 amino acids. Germline CDR1 ENHRY, CDR2 SYGVKD. V lost 8 bases to trimming and J lost 0 bases; unmatched junction nucleotides: 6. This CDR3 reads CAIGGQGNVNTEAFF. CDR3 coding DNA: TGTGCCATCGGGGGACAGGGGAATGTGAACACTGAAGCTTTCTTT.

This clone was recorded a few times. The V and J genes are TRBV5-1 and TRBJ2-2; TRBD2 might be the D (7 bases). Trimming left V 2 bases short and J 5 bases short, with 16 bases between. Per germline, CDR1 SGHRS and CDR2 YFSETQ. The CDR3 loop spans 16 amino acids. The DNA for the CDR3 is TGCGCCAGCAGCTTTGGCGGGGGCCGTTCTACCGGGGAGCTGTTTTTT. Protein product: CASSFGGGRSTGELFF.

The chain joins TRBV11-1 to TRBJ2-7; the match to TRBD1 covers 9 bases. CDR1 and CDR2 from the germline V gene are SGHAT and FQDESV (reference sequence). The CDR3 loop spans 15 amino acids. V was pared by 1 base and J by 0 bases, with 1 base of the junction left unmatched. As DNA, the CDR3 is TGTGCCAGCAGCTTAGAACAGGGGGCCTCCTACGAGCAGTACTTC. Its translation is CASSLEQGASYEQYF.

With respect to this clone: Other nucleotide sequences from this sample produce the same CDR3. The rearrangement uses TRBV5-6 and TRBJ1-5; a weak D match, TRBD1 (6 bases). Trimming left V 0 bases short and J 5 bases short, with 9 bases between. Germline-derived CDR1 and CDR2 are SGHDT and YYEEEE. The length of the CDR3 is 14 residues. The DNA of the CDR3 is TGTGCCAGCAGCTTGGGGGCAGGGGATCAGCCCCAGCATTTT. This encodes CASSLGAGDQPQHF. Looking up the rest from reference TRBV5-6 and TRBJ1-5 gives the full variable domain: DAGVTQSPTHLIKTRGQQVTLRCSPKSGHDTVSWYQQALGQGPQFIFQYYEEEERQRGNFPDRFSGHQFPNYSSELNVNALLLGDSALYLCASSLGAGDQPQHFGDGTRLSIL.

The chain carries TRBV7-2 and TRBJ1-4; D might be TRBD1 (5 bases). Germline V lookup: CDR1 SGHTA, CDR2 FQGNSA. Trimming shortened V by 2 bases and J by 6 bases, and 16 bases separated the two germline ends. The CDR3 runs to 16 residues. The CDR3 sequence is CASSLSGGGDYEKLFF. Here the CDR3 DNA reads TGTGCCAGCAGCTTATCTGGGGGAGGGGACTATGAAAAACTGTTTTTT.

The chain links TRBV11-3 to TRBJ1-1; D perhaps matches TRBD1 (6 bases). The CDR3 has 14 residues. V was trimmed by 1 base and J by 1 base, leaving 7 bases between them. Germline assignment: CDR1 SGHNT and CDR2 YENEEA. CDR3 residues: CASSLGRGNTEAFF. The CDR3 region has the DNA TGTGCCAGCAGCTTAGGCAGGGGGAACACTGAAGCTTTCTTT.

The chain is built from TRBV4-3 and TRBJ1-2, with D possibly being TRBD1 (5 bases). CDR1 and CDR2 (germline): LGHNA, YSLEER. V was clipped by 0 bases and J by 3 bases, with 5 bases between them. The CDR3 sequence is 13 residues long. The CDR3 nucleotides read TGCGCCAGCAGCCAAGAGGGGGACTATGGCTACACCTTC. It specifies CASSQEGDYGYTF.

Here the CDR3 reads CASRLGGNYGYTF. CDR3 bases: TGTGCCAGCAGACTGGGGGGTAACTATGGCTACACCTTC. The J gene is TRBJ1-2, the V gene TRBV7-2; weak D call: TRBD1 (5 bases). This CDR3 region has 13 residues. CDR1 and CDR2 from the germline V gene are SGHTA and FQGNSA. V was pared by 6 bases and J by 1 base, with 9 bases between.

The chain is built from TRBV7-8 and TRBJ2-1, with TRBD1 matching 10 bases. V shed 4 bases and J 9 bases; nucleotides not matched to a gene: 3. The CDR3 totals 13 residues. CDR1 SGHVS and CDR2 FQNEAQ come from the germline V gene. The CDR3 sequence: CASSSDRGGEQFF. The CDR3 DNA reads as TGTGCCAGCAGCTCGGACAGGGGGGGTGAGCAGTTCTTC.

The chain joins TRBV15 to TRBJ1-1, with D hard to call. Germline values: CDR1 LNHNV, CDR2 YYDKDF (reference sequence). Trimming shortened V by 1 base and J by 1 base, and 7 bases separated the two germline ends. CDR3 length equals 14 residues. CDR3 in DNA: TGTGCCACCAGCAGAGTGAGACAGAACACTGAAGCTTTCTTT. As protein: CATSRVRQNTEAFF.

This chain connects TRBV7-2 to TRBJ2-3; TRBD2 is a possible D gene (5 bases). The CDR3 extends over 12 amino acids. V lost 3 bases to trimming and J lost 6 bases, with 7 bases between them. CDR1 and CDR2 (germline): SGHTA, FQGNSA. The CDR3 region has the DNA TGTGCCAGCAGCTTGACGGGGGATACGCAGTATTTT. Encoded protein: CASSLTGDTQYF.

This chain links TRBV18 with TRBJ2-3, with D possibly TRBD2 on 5 matching bases. Germline values: CDR1 KGHSH, CDR2 LQKENI. Trimming took off 0 bases at V and 2 bases at J, with 12 bases between the two ends. The CDR3 covers 16 residues. The CDR3 is CASSPPHRTPTDTQYF. Here the CDR3 DNA reads TGTGCCAGCTCACCACCGCACCGGACTCCCACAGATACGCAGTATTTT.

V gene TRBV4-1 combines with J gene TRBJ1-5; no firm D call. The germline gives CDR1 MGHRA, CDR2 YSYEKL. There are 17 residues in the CDR3. Trimming cost V 1 base and J 5 bases, with 18 bases left between them. In DNA, the CDR3 is TGCGCCAGCAGCCAAGGGTCGGGCAGGATGGGCGATCAGCCCCAGCATTTT. It yields the protein CASSQGSGRMGDQPQHF.

This chain uses TRBV6-1 with TRBJ1-2; weak D call: TRBD1 (5 bases). V was trimmed by 7 bases and J by 5 bases, leaving 8 bases between them. Germline CDR1 MNHNS, CDR2 SASEGT. There are 11 residues in the CDR3. The CDR3 here is CASNSGYGYTF. CDR3 sequence (DNA): TGTGCCAGCAATTCAGGGTATGGCTACACCTTC.